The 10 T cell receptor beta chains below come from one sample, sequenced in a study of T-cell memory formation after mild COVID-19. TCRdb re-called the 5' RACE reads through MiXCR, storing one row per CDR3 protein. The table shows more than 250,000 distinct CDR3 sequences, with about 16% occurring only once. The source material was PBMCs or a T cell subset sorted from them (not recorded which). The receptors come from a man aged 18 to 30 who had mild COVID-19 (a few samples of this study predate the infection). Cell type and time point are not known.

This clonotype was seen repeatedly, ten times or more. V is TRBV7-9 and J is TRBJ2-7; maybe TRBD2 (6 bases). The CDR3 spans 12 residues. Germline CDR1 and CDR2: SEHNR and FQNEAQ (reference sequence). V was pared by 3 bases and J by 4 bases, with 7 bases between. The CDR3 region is CASSFRGYEQYF. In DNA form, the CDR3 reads TGTGCCAGCAGCTTTCGGGGGTACGAGCAGTACTTC.

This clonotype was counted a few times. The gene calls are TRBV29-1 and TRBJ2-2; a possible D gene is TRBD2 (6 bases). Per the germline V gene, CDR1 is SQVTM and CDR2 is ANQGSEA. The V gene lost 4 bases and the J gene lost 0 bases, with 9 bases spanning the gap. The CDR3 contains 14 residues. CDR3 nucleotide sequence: TGCAGCGTTGGACGGGACTCGAACACCGGGGAGCTGTTTTTT. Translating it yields CSVGRDSNTGELFF.

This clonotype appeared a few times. The CDR3 loop reads CASSQGMDQNTEAFF. CDR3 sequence (DNA): TGTGCCAGCAGCCAAGGTATGGATCAGAACACTGAAGCTTTCTTT. The chain has TRBV3-1 and TRBJ1-1, with D unresolved. This CDR3 is built from 15 residues. Trimming removed 1 base at V and 1 base at J, with 10 bases between. CDR1 is LGHDT, CDR2 YNNKEL, per germline (reference sequence).

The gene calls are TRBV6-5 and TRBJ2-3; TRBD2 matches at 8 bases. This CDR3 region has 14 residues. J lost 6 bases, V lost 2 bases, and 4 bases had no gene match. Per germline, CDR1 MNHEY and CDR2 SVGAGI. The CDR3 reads CASSYLGGADTQYF. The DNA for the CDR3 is TGTGCCAGCAGTTACCTCGGGGGGGCGGATACGCAGTATTTT.

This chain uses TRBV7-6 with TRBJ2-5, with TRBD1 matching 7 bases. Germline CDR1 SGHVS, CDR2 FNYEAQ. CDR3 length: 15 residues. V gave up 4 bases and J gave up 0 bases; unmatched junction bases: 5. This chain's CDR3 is CASSSAGTDQETQYF. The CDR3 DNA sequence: TGTGCCAGCAGCTCAGCTGGGACAGACCAAGAGACCCAGTACTTC. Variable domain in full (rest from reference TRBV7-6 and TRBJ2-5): GAGVSQSPRYKVTKRGQDVALRCDPISGHVSLYWYRQALGQGPEFLTYFNYEAQQDKSGLPNDRFSAERPEGSISTLTIQRTEQRDSAMYRCASSSAGTDQETQYFGPGTRLLVL.

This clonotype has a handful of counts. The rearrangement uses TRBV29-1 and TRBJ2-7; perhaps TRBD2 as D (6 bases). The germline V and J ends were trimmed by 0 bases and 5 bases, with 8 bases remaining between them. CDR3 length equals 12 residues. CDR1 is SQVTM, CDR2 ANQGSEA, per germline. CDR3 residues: CSVEDRGDEQYF. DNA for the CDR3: TGCAGCGTTGAAGATCGCGGGGACGAGCAGTACTTC.

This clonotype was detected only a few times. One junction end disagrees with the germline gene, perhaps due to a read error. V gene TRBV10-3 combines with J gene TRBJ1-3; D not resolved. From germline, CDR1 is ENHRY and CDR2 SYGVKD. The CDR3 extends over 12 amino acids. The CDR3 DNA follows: TGTGCCACCCGCCGGGATGGAGACACCATATATTTT. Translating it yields CATRRDGDTIYF.

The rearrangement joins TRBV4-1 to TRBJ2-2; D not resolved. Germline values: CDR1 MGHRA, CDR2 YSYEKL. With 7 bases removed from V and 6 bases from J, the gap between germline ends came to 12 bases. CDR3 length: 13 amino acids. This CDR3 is CASTPSGPGELFF. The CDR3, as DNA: TGCGCCAGCACCCCCTCCGGGCCCGGGGAGCTGTTTTTT.

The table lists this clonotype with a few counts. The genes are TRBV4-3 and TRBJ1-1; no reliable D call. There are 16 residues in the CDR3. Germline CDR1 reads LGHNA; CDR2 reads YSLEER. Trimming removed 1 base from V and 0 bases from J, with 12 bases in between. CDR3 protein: CASSQGVKAMNTEAFF. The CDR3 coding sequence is TGCGCCAGCAGCCAAGGTGTTAAGGCTATGAACACTGAAGCTTTCTTT.

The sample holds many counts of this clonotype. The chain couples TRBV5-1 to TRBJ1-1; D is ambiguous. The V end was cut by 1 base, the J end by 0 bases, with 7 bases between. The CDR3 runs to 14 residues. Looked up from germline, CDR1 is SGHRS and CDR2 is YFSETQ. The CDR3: CASSLLPMNTEAFF. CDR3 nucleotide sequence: TGCGCCAGCAGCTTGCTCCCAATGAACACTGAAGCTTTCTTT. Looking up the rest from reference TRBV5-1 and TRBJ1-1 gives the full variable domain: KAGVTQTPRYLIKTRGQQVTLSCSPISGHRSVSWYQQTPGQGLQFLFEYFSETQRNKGNFPGRFSGRQFSNSRSEMNVSTLELGDSALYLCASSLLPMNTEAFFGQGTRLTVV.